This is a list of T cell receptor beta chains from one sample in a study of blood T cell repertoires in COVID-19. The protocol was immunoSEQ multiplex PCR, while the TCRdb copy is restricted to in-frame clones and leaves out a portion. The sample includes approximately 260,000 clones, 88% of them seen just once. What was sequenced was peripheral blood. These receptors all stem from a woman aged 40 to 50 who had recovered from COVID-19. Each CDR3 is given with its conserved first and last residue. A D gene is named only where the DNA matches it firmly. Size tells how often a clone was seen (once, few, many) or the class of an expanded clone, and some rows leave it out.

V: TRBV7-7
J: TRBJ2-1
length: 15
size: -
D: TRBD2
DNA: TGTGCTAGCAGCACAACGGGGGGGACTTACAATGAGCAGTTCTTC
CDR3: CASSTTGGTYNEQFF

V: TRBV29-1
J: TRBJ2-2
length: 10
size: -
D: -
DNA: TGCAGCGTCTTCACCGGGGAGCTGTTTTTT
CDR3: CSVFTGELFF

V: TRBV12-3/TRBV12-4
J: TRBJ2-7
length: 11
size: -
D: -
DNA: TGTGCCAGCAGTGGGGGGACGGTGCAGTACTTC
CDR3: CASSGGTVQYF

V: TRBV7-9
J: TRBJ1-4
length: 15
size: few
D: -
DNA: TGTGCCAGCAGCTTAGCAGGAGCAACTAATGAAAAACTGTTTTTT
CDR3: CASSLAGATNEKLFF

V: TRBV5-1
J: TRBJ1-3
length: 16
size: -
D: -
DNA: TGCGCCAGCAGCCCGGTTGGGGGGATCTCTGGAAACACCATATATTTT
CDR3: CASSPVGGISGNTIYF

V: TRBV30
J: TRBJ2-1
length: 15
size: -
D: -
DNA: TGTGCCTGGAGTCTGAACAGGCGTTTGAACAATGAGCAGTTCTTC
CDR3: CAWSLNRRLNNEQFF

V: TRBV11-2
J: TRBJ2-3
length: 15
size: -
D: -
DNA: TGTGCCAGCACCGATTTGGGGGGGGCCGCAGATACGCAGTATTTT
CDR3: CASTDLGGAADTQYF

V: TRBV7-9
J: TRBJ1-6
length: 18
size: few
D: TRBD1
DNA: TGTGCCAGCAGCCCCGGGACAGGGGCCCTCATGGGGAATTCACCCCTCCACTTT
CDR3: CASSPGTGALMGNSPLHF

V: TRBV6-6
J: TRBJ1-5
length: 16
size: -
D: -
DNA: TGTGCCAGCATCGATGCGGGGCAAAGGATTAATCAGCCCCAGCATTTT
CDR3: CASIDAGQRINQPQHF

V: TRBV6-6
J: TRBJ2-7
length: 14
size: -
D: TRBD2
DNA: TGTGCCAGCAGCTTAGCGGGAGGGGGGGACGAGCAGTACTTC
CDR3: CASSLAGGGDEQYF

V: TRBV6-5
J: TRBJ2-6
length: 15
size: -
D: TRBD1
DNA: TGTGCCAGCAGTTACGAGGGGGCCGGGGCCAACGTCCTGACTTTC
CDR3: CASSYEGAGANVLTF

V: TRBV6-2/TRBV6-3
J: TRBJ2-2
length: 15
size: -
D: TRBD2
DNA: TGTGCCAGCAGCCCGGGACTAGCGAACACCGGGGAGCTGTTTTTT
CDR3: CASSPGLANTGELFF

V: TRBV9
J: TRBJ2-5
length: 17
size: -
D: TRBD2
DNA: TGTGCCAGCAGCGTAGGTAGCGGGGGGCCCAGTTTGGAGACCCAGTACTTC
CDR3: CASSVGSGGPSLETQYF

V: TRBV28
J: TRBJ1-5
length: 14
size: -
D: TRBD1
DNA: TGTGCCAGCAGTTCGAGGAGGGGGCTTCAGCCCCAGCATTTT
CDR3: CASSSRRGLQPQHF

V: TRBV7-9
J: TRBJ1-5
length: 18
size: -
D: -
DNA: TGTGCCAGCAGCTCGGACGGGGAGTCAACGGTCCGCAATCAGCCCCAGCATTTT
CDR3: CASSSDGESTVRNQPQHF

V: TRBV16
J: TRBJ1-1
length: 14
size: -
D: TRBD1
DNA: TGTGCCAGCAGCCAATGGACAGGGCGCACTGAAGCTTTCTTT
CDR3: CASSQWTGRTEAFF

V: TRBV5-1
J: TRBJ2-7
length: 16
size: -
D: -
DNA: TGCGCCAGCAGCTTGTCGGGGAAGGGCGGATCCTACGAGCAGTACTTC
CDR3: CASSLSGKGGSYEQYF

V: TRBV11-2
J: TRBJ1-2
length: 17
size: -
D: -
DNA: TGTGCCAGCAGCTTAGATGGAACAGGGCTAAAGGGGGATGGCTACACCTTC
CDR3: CASSLDGTGLKGDGYTF

V: TRBV19
J: TRBJ1-2
length: 14
size: -
D: -
DNA: TGTGCCAGTAGTGCCTCGACAGGTGGAGAGGGCTACACCTTC
CDR3: CASSASTGGEGYTF

V: TRBV11-3
J: TRBJ1-3
length: 15
size: -
D: -
DNA: TGTGCCAGCAGCTTGTCACAGAGCTCTGGAAACACCATATATTTT
CDR3: CASSLSQSSGNTIYF

V: TRBV7-9
J: TRBJ2-3
length: 19
size: -
D: -
DNA: TGTGCCAGCAGCCTCTATTGGCCCCTGACGGCAGACATCACAGATACGCAGTATTTT
CDR3: CASSLYWPLTADITDTQYF

V: TRBV30
J: TRBJ2-5
length: 16
size: -
D: TRBD2
DNA: TGTGCCTGGAGTACCCGGACTAGCGGGAGGTTCAAGACCCAGTACTTC
CDR3: CAWSTRTSGRFKTQYF

V: TRBV9
J: TRBJ2-3
length: 16
size: once
D: TRBD2
DNA: TGTGCCAGCAGCGCCCGACTAGCGGGAGGCCCAGATACGCAGTATTTT
CDR3: CASSARLAGGPDTQYF

V: TRBV19
J: TRBJ2-7
length: 14
size: -
D: TRBD2
DNA: TGTGCCAGTAGCCGACTAGCTAGTCCCCACGAGCAGTACTTC
CDR3: CASSRLASPHEQYF

V: TRBV27
J: TRBJ1-4
length: 14
size: -
D: -
DNA: TGTGCCAGCAGAGCGACAGATCGAAACGAAAAACTGTTTTTT
CDR3: CASRATDRNEKLFF

V: TRBV5-1
J: TRBJ1-4
length: 17
size: -
D: -
DNA: TGCGCCAGCAGCTTGGAACCGGGCCAGGGGTTAAATGAAAAACTGTTTTTT
CDR3: CASSLEPGQGLNEKLFF

V: TRBV7-6
J: TRBJ1-6
length: 15
size: -
D: TRBD1
DNA: TGTGCCAGCAGCGGAGGGGGACAGGGTGATTCACCCCTCCACTTT
CDR3: CASSGGGQGDSPLHF

V: TRBV7-9
J: TRBJ2-1
length: 15
size: -
D: TRBD2
DNA: TGTGCCAGCAGCTTAGTCGGGAGGGCCGCCAATGAGCAGTTCTTC
CDR3: CASSLVGRAANEQFF

V: TRBV24-1
J: TRBJ2-3
length: 15
size: few
D: -
DNA: TGTGCCACCAGCACCGGGACTTACTACACAGATACGCAGTATTTT
CDR3: CATSTGTYYTDTQYF

V: TRBV4-3
J: TRBJ1-4
length: 19
size: -
D: -
DNA: TGCGCCAGCAGCCAAGAACGGGCGACACAGGGAAATGCCCTTGAAAAACTGTTTTTT
CDR3: CASSQERATQGNALEKLFF

V: TRBV6-4
J: TRBJ2-3
length: 17
size: once
D: -
DNA: TGTGCCAGCAGTGACCCGGGTCAGTTAAGTTTCACAGATACGCAGTATTTT
CDR3: CASSDPGQLSFTDTQYF

V: TRBV11-2
J: TRBJ2-7
length: 15
size: -
D: -
DNA: TGTGCCAGCAGCTTAGGACAGGGACTTTCCTACGAGCAGTACTTC
CDR3: CASSLGQGLSYEQYF

V: TRBV7-2
J: TRBJ1-3
length: 14
size: -
D: -
DNA: TGTGCCAGCAGCTTAGTCAGCTCTGGAAACACCATATATTTT
CDR3: CASSLVSSGNTIYF

V: TRBV28
J: TRBJ2-3
length: 15
size: -
D: TRBD1
DNA: TGTGCCAGCAGTATCGGGACAGGGGGCACAGATACGCAGTATTTT
CDR3: CASSIGTGGTDTQYF

V: TRBV3-1/TRBV3-2
J: TRBJ2-5
length: 14
size: once
D: -
DNA: TGTGCCAGCAGCCCAAGGCGGCCAGTGGAGACCCAGTACTTC
CDR3: CASSPRRPVETQYF

V: TRBV7-9
J: TRBJ2-5
length: 17
size: -
D: TRBD2
DNA: TGTGCCAGCAGCCCAGGACTAGCGGGGGAAGGGCAAGAGACCCAGTACTTC
CDR3: CASSPGLAGEGQETQYF

V: TRBV28
J: TRBJ1-5
length: 13
size: -
D: -
DNA: TGTGCCAGCATGGGAGACCGGCGACAGCCCCAGCATTTT
CDR3: CASMGDRRQPQHF

V: TRBV5-1
J: TRBJ1-4
length: 17
size: -
D: -
DNA: TGCGCCAGCAGCTTGGGGGTAGGGGCAGGCCCTAATGAAAAACTGTTTTTT
CDR3: CASSLGVGAGPNEKLFF

V: TRBV5-4
J: TRBJ1-1
length: 13
size: -
D: TRBD1
DNA: TGTGCCAGCAGTCTCCAGGGGGGCACTGAAGCTTTCTTT
CDR3: CASSLQGGTEAFF

V: TRBV6-2/TRBV6-3
J: TRBJ2-2
length: 15
size: -
D: TRBD2
DNA: TGTGCCAGCAGCCCTAGCGGGAGCGGAACCGGGGAGCTGTTTTTT
CDR3: CASSPSGSGTGELFF

V: TRBV3-1/TRBV3-2
J: TRBJ2-5
length: 15
size: -
D: TRBD2
DNA: TGTGCCAGCAGCCGACTAGCGGGGGCCCCAGGGACCCAGTACTTC
CDR3: CASSRLAGAPGTQYF

V: TRBV11-3
J: TRBJ1-1
length: 17
size: few
D: -
DNA: TGTGCCAGAAGAACCCCCGGGACAAAACCGATGAACACTGAAGCTTTCTTT
CDR3: CARRTPGTKPMNTEAFF

V: TRBV7-8
J: TRBJ2-7
length: 15
size: -
D: TRBD2
DNA: TGTGCCAGCAGCTTAAGGCTAGCGGGGACCTACGAGCAGTACTTC
CDR3: CASSLRLAGTYEQYF

V: TRBV11-2
J: TRBJ2-5
length: 13
size: -
D: TRBD2
DNA: TGTGCCAGCAGCTCCTGGGGGGGGGAGACCCAGTACTTC
CDR3: CASSSWGGETQYF

V: TRBV6-6
J: TRBJ1-1
length: 13
size: -
D: -
DNA: TGTGCCAGCACCTCATATGGGACTGGGGAAGCTTTCTTT
CDR3: CASTSYGTGEAFF

V: TRBV30
J: TRBJ2-1
length: 15
size: -
D: TRBD2
DNA: TGTGCCTGGAGCCGGGACTACCAGCGAAACAATGAGCAGTTCTTC
CDR3: CAWSRDYQRNNEQFF

V: TRBV11-2
J: TRBJ2-5
length: 14
size: few
D: -
DNA: TGTGCCAGCAGCTTGCCAGGGAATCGAAAGACCCAGTACTTC
CDR3: CASSLPGNRKTQYF

V: TRBV7-2
J: TRBJ1-2
length: 14
size: -
D: TRBD1
DNA: TGTGCCAGCAGCTTAGAAGGACAGGGAGGAGGCTACACCTTC
CDR3: CASSLEGQGGGYTF